Shown below are 17 T cell receptor beta chains from a single sample sequenced in a study of CD8 T cells in Susac syndrome (dated by TCRdb to the late 2010s). Libraries were built with the immunoSEQ multiplex PCR assay. RNA was extracted with the RNeasy kit and roughly 0.5 to 1 ug was reverse transcribed using random hexamers. TCRdb reanalyzed the raw reads on its own, using fastp at Q25 for trimming and MiXCR for clone calling, and kept in-frame beta chains. Each CDR3 protein gets just one entry, which takes the most common genes and DNA from the rows behind it. In all, the sample holds 100,000 or so distinct CDR3 sequences, and 95% of those were seen once. The biggest ten clones account for 0.3% of the sample. Sequences were obtained from CD8+ T cells from PBMCs. The receptors here all came from a human donor with Susac syndrome.

This sequence joins TRBV7-9 and TRBJ1-6; unclear D gene. Germline V lookup: CDR1 SEHNR, CDR2 FQNEAQ (reference sequence). CDR3 length equals 12 residues. Deletions cut 3 bases from V and 11 bases from J, with 8 bases between. The CDR3 DNA reads as TGTGCCAGCAGCTTTGAGGCTACACCCCTCCACTTT. It yields the protein CASSFEATPLHF. The full variable domain, with the rest looked up from reference TRBV7-9 and TRBJ1-6, is DTGVSQNPRHKITKRGQNVTFRCDPISEHNRLYWYRQTLGQGPEFLTYFQNEAQLEKSRLLSDRFSAERPKGSFSTLEIQRTEQGDSAMYLCASSFEATPLHFGNGTRLTVT.

This chain links TRBV29-1 with TRBJ2-1, with a possible D match to TRBD1 (6 bases). Germline V lookup: CDR1 SQVTM, CDR2 ANQGSEA. This CDR3 comprises 10 residues. Trimming removed 4 bases from V and 8 bases from J, with 6 bases in between. CDR3 nucleotides: TGCAGCGTTGCAGGGGATGAGCAGTTCTTC. It yields the protein CSVAGDEQFF.

The chain employs TRBV2 and TRBJ2-7; TRBD1 might be the D (5 bases). CDR1 SNHLY and CDR2 FYNNEI come from the germline V gene. This CDR3 is 13 amino acids long. V dropped 7 bases and J dropped 3 bases, with 13 bases sitting between them. CDR3 bases: TGTGCCAGCACAAACAGGAGCCGCTACGAGCAGTACTTC. Translation: CASTNRSRYEQYF.

V is TRBV12-3 or TRBV12-4 and J is TRBJ2-7; TRBD1 aligns across 7 bases. The CDR3 sequence is 15 residues long. The J segment lost 9 bases and the V segment lost 4 bases, leaving 15 bases of the junction unmatched. Here the CDR3 reads CASSYGSLGGDVQYF. CDR3 sequence (DNA): TGTGCCAGCAGTTATGGCTCCTTAGGGGGCGACGTGCAGTACTTC.

The J gene is TRBJ1-2, the V gene TRBV10-3, with D unresolved. CDR1 is ENHRY and CDR2 is SYGVKD in the germline V gene. The CDR3 is 14 residues long. Trimming stripped 8 bases from V and 4 bases from J, with 17 bases between. This CDR3 is CAIFRPPVVYGYTF. Here the CDR3 DNA reads TGTGCCATCTTCCGTCCACCTGTGGTCTATGGCTACACCTTC.

CDR3 nucleotide sequence: TGCAGCGTCTCCATAGGTAACACTGAAGCTTTCTTT. Translation gives CSVSIGNTEAFF. The J gene is TRBJ1-1, the V gene TRBV29-1; D not resolved. Per germline, CDR1 SQVTM and CDR2 ANQGSEA. Trimming removed 6 bases from V and 2 bases from J, with 10 bases in between. The CDR3 totals 12 residues.

This clonotype came up once. The chain recombines TRBV20-1 with TRBJ2-5; unclear D gene. CDR1 DFQATT and CDR2 SNEGSKA come from the germline V gene (reference sequence). The CDR3 length is 14 residues. The ends were cut back, 0 bases at V and 2 bases at J, with 10 bases in the middle. The CDR3 sequence: CSARDPSVQETQYF. CDR3 sequence (DNA): TGCAGTGCTAGAGATCCGAGCGTGCAAGAGACCCAGTACTTC.

This chain links TRBV29-1 with TRBJ1-2, with a weak D call TRBD1 (5 bases). The CDR3 length is 12 residues. Per germline, CDR1 SQVTM and CDR2 ANQGSEA. The V end was cut by 2 bases, the J end by 4 bases, with 8 bases between. The CDR3 DNA follows: TGCAGCGTTGAATCCAGGGTCTATGGCTACACCTTC. Translating it yields CSVESRVYGYTF. Based on the CDR3 plus reference TRBV29-1 and TRBJ1-2, the full variable domain is SAVISQKPSRDICQRGTSLTIQCQVDSQVTMMFWYRQQPGQSLTLIATANQGSEATYESGFVIDKFPISRPNLTFSTLTVSNMSPEDSSIYLCSVESRVYGYTFGSGTRLTVV.

CDR3 residues: CASTYGLADETQYF. DNA of the CDR3: TGTGCCAGCACCTACGGACTAGCCGACGAGACCCAGTACTTC. The V and J genes are TRBV12-3 or TRBV12-4 and TRBJ2-5; TRBD2 matches at 8 bases. The V segment lost 7 bases and the J segment 5 bases; nucleotides outside the gene matches: 9. The CDR3 totals 14 residues.

This rearrangement joins TRBV11-2 to TRBJ2-7, with 7 nucleotides matching TRBD1. With 5 bases clipped from V and 4 bases from J, the junction kept 8 bases outside the gene matches. The V gene's germline CDR1 is SGHAT and CDR2 FQNNGV. The CDR3 length is 14 residues. CDR3 in DNA: TGTGCCAGCAGCGACGACAGGGTAGTGTACGAGCAGTACTTC. It codes for CASSDDRVVYEQYF.

V and J are TRBV9 and TRBJ2-3; D remains unclear. Germline V gene lookup returns CDR1 SGDLS and CDR2 YYNGEE. Trimming left V 0 bases short and J 10 bases short, with 12 bases between. The CDR3 is made up of 13 amino acids. CDR3 sequence (DNA): TGTGCCAGCAGCGTAGATACTATCCCTCCGCAGTATTTT. This sequence encodes CASSVDTIPPQYF.

The V and J genes are TRBV5-8 and TRBJ2-2; D ambiguous. The germline V gene encodes CDR1 SGHTS and CDR2 YDEGEE. V lost 2 bases, J lost 6 bases, and 11 bases lay in between. The CDR3 has 14 amino acids. CDR3 DNA: TGTGCCAGCAGCTTTGGGTCAACTCCCGGGGAGCTGTTTTTT. It yields the protein CASSFGSTPGELFF. Full variable domain (missing parts from reference TRBV5-8 and TRBJ2-2): EAGVTQSPTHLIKTRGQQATLRCSPISGHTSVYWYQQALGLGLQFLLWYDEGEERNRGNFPPRFSGRQFPNYSSELNVNALELEDSALYLCASSFGSTPGELFFGEGSRLTVL.

The chain uses TRBV14 and TRBJ2-5; either TRBD1 or TRBD2 may supply D (5 bases each). The length of the CDR3 is 13 residues. Looked up from germline, CDR1 is SGHDN and CDR2 is FVKESK. Trimming left V 5 bases short and J 4 bases short, with 11 bases between. CDR3 residues: CASSVGARETQYF. Here the CDR3 DNA reads TGTGCCAGCAGCGTCGGGGCGAGAGAGACCCAGTACTTC.

CDR3 sequence (DNA): TGCAGCGTTGAGGATGGCAAAAACATTCAGTACTTC. It translates to CSVEDGKNIQYF. The V and J genes are TRBV29-1 and TRBJ2-4; D not resolved. The CDR3 extends over 12 amino acids. Trimming shortened V by 3 bases and J by 3 bases, and 6 bases separated the two germline ends. Germline loops: CDR1 SQVTM, CDR2 ANQGSEA.

This chain connects TRBV1 to TRBJ1-1. TRBV1 is labeled a pseudogene. The CDR3 extends over 15 amino acids. CDR3 sequence: CTSSPDRRPNTEAFF. The CDR3 DNA reads as TGCACCAGCAGCCCCGATCGGCGGCCGAACACTGAAGCTTTCTTT.

V usage is TRBV29-1 and J usage is TRBJ1-4; no firm D call. CDR3 length: 13 residues. Germline V gene lookup returns CDR1 SQVTM and CDR2 ANQGSEA. The V end was cut by 6 bases, the J end by 7 bases, with 15 bases between. As DNA, the CDR3 is TGCAGCGTGGCGGAGCTTGGAGGTGAAAAACTGTTTTTT. It yields the protein CSVAELGGEKLFF.

This chain uses TRBV13 with TRBJ1-2; D is ambiguous. The CDR3 has 13 residues. Germline CDR1 is PRHDT and CDR2 is FYEKMQ (reference sequence). Between the trimmed V and J ends, which lost 5 bases and 2 bases, there was a span of 9 bases. CDR3 in amino acids: CASSREGNYGYTF. CDR3 coding DNA: TGTGCCAGCAGCCGCGAGGGAAACTATGGCTACACCTTC.